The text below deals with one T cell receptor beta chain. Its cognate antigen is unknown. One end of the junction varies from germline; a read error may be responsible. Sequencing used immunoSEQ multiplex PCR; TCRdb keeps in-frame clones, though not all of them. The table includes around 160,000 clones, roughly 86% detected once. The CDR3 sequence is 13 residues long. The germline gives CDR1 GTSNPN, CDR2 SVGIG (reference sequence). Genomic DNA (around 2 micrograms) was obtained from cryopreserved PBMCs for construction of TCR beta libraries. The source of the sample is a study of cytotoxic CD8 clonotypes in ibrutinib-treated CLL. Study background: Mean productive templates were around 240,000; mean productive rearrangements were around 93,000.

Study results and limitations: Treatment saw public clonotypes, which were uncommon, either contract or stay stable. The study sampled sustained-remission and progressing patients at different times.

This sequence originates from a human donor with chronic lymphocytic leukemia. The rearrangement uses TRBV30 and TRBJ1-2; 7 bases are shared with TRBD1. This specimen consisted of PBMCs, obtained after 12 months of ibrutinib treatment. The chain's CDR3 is CVWSVGQGVRYTF. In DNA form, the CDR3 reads TGTGTCTGGAGTGTAGGGCAGGGGGTCAGATACACCTTC.